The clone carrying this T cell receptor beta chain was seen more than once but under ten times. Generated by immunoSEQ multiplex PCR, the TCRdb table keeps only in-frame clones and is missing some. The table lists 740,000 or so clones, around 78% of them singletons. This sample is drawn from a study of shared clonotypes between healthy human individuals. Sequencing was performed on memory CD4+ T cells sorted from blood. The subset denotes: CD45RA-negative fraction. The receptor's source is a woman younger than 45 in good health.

The CDR3 reads CASSLGGVFEKLFF. The CDR3 bases are TGTGCCAGCAGCTTAGGAGGGGTCTTTGAAAAACTGTTTTTT. The gene calls are TRBV7-9 and TRBJ1-4; the D gene is possibly TRBD1 (5 bases). The V gene lost 1 base and the J gene lost 7 bases, with 10 bases spanning the gap. Germline-derived CDR1 and CDR2 are SEHNR and FQNEAQ (reference sequence). CDR3 size: 14 residues.